The 29 T cell receptor beta chains in this list originate from one sample, sequenced in a study of blood T cells in healthy people across ages. A J-beta primer mix and a sample-barcoded 5' primer were used in a second PCR of about 6 to 12 cycles. Each CDR3 protein is one row after TCRdb ran MiXCR on the 5' RACE reads. Altogether about 570,000 distinct CDR3 sequences are present, approximately 25% being singletons, with the ten largest covering about 18%. The specimen was blood. These receptors originate from a woman aged 70-85 years in good health.

This clonotype showed up just a few times. The gene calls are TRBV4-2 and TRBJ1-1; D is unresolved. V was cut by 1 base and J by 1 base, with 7 bases left in between. CDR3 size: 14 residues. Per germline, CDR1 LGHNA and CDR2 YNFKEQ. The CDR3 sequence is CASSQGLKNTEAFF. The CDR3 DNA reads as TGTGCCAGCAGCCAAGGACTGAAGAACACTGAAGCTTTCTTT.

The V gene is TRBV7-2, the J gene TRBJ1-1, with TRBD1 identical over 7 bases. The CDR3 has 16 residues. Trimming cost V 7 bases and J 0 bases; bases outside gene matches: 11. CDR1 SGHTA and CDR2 FQGNSA come from the germline V gene. As DNA, the CDR3 is TGTGCCAGCACCGAACAGGGGCACGCTATGAACACTGAAGCTTTCTTT. Amino acid sequence: CASTEQGHAMNTEAFF.

The chain links TRBV5-1 to TRBJ1-2, with 7 bases identical to TRBD1. CDR1 and CDR2 (germline): SGHRS, YFSETQ. V was pared by 3 bases and J by 6 bases, with 5 bases of the junction left unmatched. The CDR3 covers 13 residues. The CDR3 reads CASSYEGGDGYTF. The CDR3 bases are TGCGCCAGCAGCTATGAAGGGGGCGATGGCTACACCTTC.

V is TRBV20-1 and J is TRBJ1-4, with D perhaps matching TRBD1 (5 bases). V was shortened by 0 bases and J by 5 bases, with 13 bases between the two germline ends. From germline, CDR1 is DFQATT and CDR2 SNEGSKA (reference sequence). The CDR3 runs 15 residues. CDR3 DNA sequence: TGCAGTGCTAGAGATCGCGGGGGTAACAATGAAAAACTGTTTTTT. It specifies CSARDRGGNNEKLFF.

J is TRBJ2-5 and V is TRBV18, with D possibly TRBD2 on 6 matching bases. The germline gives CDR1 KGHSH, CDR2 LQKENI. V was cut by 0 bases and J by 4 bases, with 12 bases left in between. The CDR3 length is 15 residues. The CDR3: CASSPPTRDLETQYF. The CDR3 coding sequence is TGTGCCAGCTCACCACCGACCCGGGACTTAGAGACCCAGTACTTC. The complete variable domain, with remaining parts taken from reference TRBV18 and TRBJ2-5, reads NAGVMQNPRHLVRRRGQEARLRCSPMKGHSHVYWYRQLPEEGLKFMVYLQKENIIDESGMPKERFSAEFPKEGPSILRIQQVVRGDSAAYFCASSPPTRDLETQYFGPGTRLLVL.

This rearrangement joins TRBV6-6 to TRBJ1-5; D gene ambiguous. Trimming stripped 0 bases from V and 6 bases from J, with 12 bases between. The germline V gene has CDR1 MNHNY and CDR2 SVGAGI (reference sequence). CDR3 length: 15 amino acids. CDR3 DNA sequence: TGTGCCAGCAGTTACTCGTCGGGCGGCCTTCAGCCCCAGCATTTT. It translates to CASSYSSGGLQPQHF.

This clonotype was counted at least ten times. J is TRBJ2-1 and V is TRBV7-9; TRBD2 agrees at 11 bases. Germline loops: CDR1 SEHNR, CDR2 FQNEAQ (reference sequence). CDR3 size: 13 residues. Trimming removed 8 bases from V and 3 bases from J; junction bases left unmatched: 0. The CDR3 sequence: CASGTSGYNEQFF. In DNA form, the CDR3 reads TGTGCCAGCGGGACTAGCGGCTACAATGAGCAGTTCTTC.

The V call is TRBV24-1, the J call TRBJ2-3, with D perhaps assigned TRBD1 or TRBD2 (5 bases each). V gave up 7 bases and J gave up 3 bases, with 22 bases separating them. The germline gives CDR1 KGHDR, CDR2 SFDVKD. The CDR3 has 17 residues. The CDR3: CATRGVGADSGTDTQYF. The CDR3 coding sequence is TGTGCCACCAGGGGGGTAGGGGCTGATTCGGGAACAGATACGCAGTATTTT.

The chain combines TRBV7-2 with TRBJ1-2; D remains ambiguous. CDR1 is SGHTA and CDR2 is FQGNSA in the germline V gene. V lost 0 bases, J lost 5 bases, and 10 bases lay in between. This CDR3 has 14 amino acids. The CDR3 spells CASSLAGLLYGYTF. The CDR3 DNA is TGTGCCAGCAGCTTAGCGGGCTTGCTTTATGGCTACACCTTC.

This clonotype turned up a few times. This rearrangement joins TRBV6-1 to TRBJ2-7; TRBD1 matches 9 bases. The V segment lost 6 bases and the J segment 4 bases; nucleotides outside the gene matches: 10. The CDR3 consists of 15 residues. The V gene's germline CDR1 is MNHNS and CDR2 SASEGT. The CDR3 coding sequence is TGTGCCAGCAGGGTAATAGGAGACAGGGGGTACGAGCAGTACTTC. Its translation: CASRVIGDRGYEQYF.

A few counts support this clonotype. The chain couples TRBV5-1 to TRBJ1-2; 8 bases align to TRBD1. The CDR3 sequence is 15 residues long. With 4 bases clipped from V and 3 bases from J, the junction kept 8 bases outside the gene matches. Germline values: CDR1 SGHRS, CDR2 YFSETQ. CDR3 amino acids: CASSPRTGIDYGYTF. The CDR3 coding sequence is TGCGCCAGCAGCCCCCGGACAGGGATCGACTATGGCTACACCTTC.

The chain has TRBV29-1 and TRBJ2-3; no reliable D call. The CDR3 loop spans 12 amino acids. V was clipped by 2 bases and J by 3 bases, with 6 bases between them. Germline-derived CDR1 and CDR2 are SQVTM and ANQGSEA. The CDR3 reads CSVELDTDTQYF. Written as DNA, the CDR3 is TGCAGCGTTGAACTGGATACAGATACGCAGTATTTT.

This clonotype was seen a handful of times. The chain links TRBV11-3 to TRBJ2-5; 8 bases are a match to TRBD1. Per germline, CDR1 SGHNT and CDR2 YENEEA. The junction had 9 bases not matched to a gene; V was cut back by 8 bases and J by 1 base. The CDR3 is 15 residues long. For the CDR3, the DNA is TGTGCCAGCGGACCGTCCAGGGGGCCCCAAGAGACCCAGTACTTC. It yields the protein CASGPSRGPQETQYF.

This clonotype was counted ten times or more. The rearrangement links TRBV7-9 to TRBJ2-7; unclear D gene. The CDR3 runs 13 residues. V was pared by 6 bases and J by 5 bases, with 14 bases between. Germline V gene data show CDR1 as SEHNR and CDR2 as FQNEAQ (reference sequence). CDR3 region: CASSQAPGNEQYF. Here the CDR3 DNA reads TGTGCCAGCAGTCAAGCCCCAGGTAACGAGCAGTACTTC.

The V call is TRBV29-1, the J call TRBJ2-7; D not resolved. The CDR3 runs to 12 residues. Trimming shortened V by 6 bases and J by 3 bases, and 12 bases separated the two germline ends. Germline V gives CDR1 SQVTM, CDR2 ANQGSEA. The CDR3 is CSVSRTDYEQYF. The DNA of the CDR3 is TGCAGCGTCTCAAGGACCGACTACGAGCAGTACTTC.

In its sample, this clonotype was seen a few times. This rearrangement joins TRBV6-5 to TRBJ2-1; 8 bases match TRBD1. The CDR3 sequence is 16 residues long. Germline CDR1 reads MNHEY; CDR2 reads SVGAGI. The trim removed 5 bases at V and 1 base at J, leaving 7 bases unmatched. The CDR3 DNA reads as TGTGCCAGCAGTCTGCGGACAGGGTCGTCCTACAATGAGCAGTTCTTC. Translation: CASSLRTGSSYNEQFF.

The chain couples TRBV20-1 to TRBJ1-1; TRBD1 agrees at 11 bases. Germline CDR1 is DFQATT and CDR2 is SNEGSKA (reference sequence). The ends lost 0 bases at V and 4 bases at J; junction bases unmatched: 10. This CDR3 has 17 residues. The CDR3 DNA reads as TGCAGTGCTAGAGATGCAGGACAGGGGGCTTTTGCCACTGAAGCTTTCTTT. Protein: CSARDAGQGAFATEAFF.

This clonotype has at least ten counts. In nucleotides, the CDR3 is TGTGCCAGCAGCCAGGGGGCAGCGACCGGGGAGCTGTTTTTT. Encoded protein: CASSQGAATGELFF. The chain combines TRBV11-3 with TRBJ2-2, with 8 bases lining up with TRBD1. This CDR3 spans 14 amino acids. V dropped 5 bases and J dropped 5; count of bases not matched to a gene: 4. CDR1 and CDR2 (germline): SGHNT, YENEEA.

V gene TRBV27 combines with J gene TRBJ2-6; a weak D match, TRBD1 (6 bases). Germline CDR1 is MNHEY and CDR2 is SMNVEV (reference sequence). The CDR3 is 15 residues long. The germline V and J ends were trimmed by 10 bases and 1 base, with 14 bases remaining between them. CDR3 in amino acids: CATGHRRSGANVLTF. CDR3 DNA: TGTGCCACGGGACACAGGAGGTCTGGGGCCAACGTCCTGACTTTC.

This clonotype has just a few counts. This sequence joins TRBV3-1 and TRBJ2-5; 7 bases fit TRBD2. CDR1 LGHDT and CDR2 YNNKEL come from the germline V gene (reference sequence). The junction had 10 bases not matched to a gene; V was cut back by 2 bases and J by 7 bases. The CDR3 contains 15 residues. This CDR3 reads CASSQPTGGSGTQYF. The DNA for the CDR3 is TGTGCCAGCAGCCAACCCACGGGGGGATCAGGGACCCAGTACTTC.

This clonotype was found a few times. The CDR3 loop is CSAIGQGASIGEKLFF. The CDR3 DNA sequence: TGCAGTGCTATTGGACAGGGGGCGTCTATTGGCGAAAAACTGTTTTTT. This sequence joins TRBV20-1 and TRBJ1-4; 11 nucleotides match TRBD1. The CDR3 length is 16 residues. V shed 4 bases, J shed 8 bases, and the junction held 12 bases outside the gene matches. Germline V gives CDR1 DFQATT, CDR2 SNEGSKA (reference sequence).

The chain is built from TRBV5-1 and TRBJ1-4, with TRBD1 matching over 10 bases. The CDR3 covers 17 residues. Germline V gives CDR1 SGHRS, CDR2 YFSETQ. V shed 3 bases, J shed 0 bases, and the junction held 5 bases outside the gene matches. The CDR3 sequence: CASSSGQGGATNEKLFF. In DNA form, the CDR3 reads TGCGCCAGCAGCTCCGGACAGGGGGGTGCAACTAATGAAAAACTGTTTTTT.

The chain recombines TRBV12-3 or TRBV12-4 with TRBJ1-5, with D perhaps TRBD1 (5 bases). CDR3 length equals 14 residues. The V end was cut by 5 bases, the J end by 5 bases, with 13 bases between. The CDR3 DNA reads TGTGCCAGCAGTCCTAACCGGGGCCATCAGCCCCAGCATTTT. This codes for CASSPNRGHQPQHF.

J is TRBJ2-5 and V is TRBV12-3 or TRBV12-4; tentative D call: TRBD2 (6 bases). CDR3 size: 15 residues. V lost 8 bases and J 1 base, leaving 17 bases between the germline ends. CDR3 coding DNA: TGTGCCAGCTGCCCTTTCGGGGGACCCCAAGAGACCCAGTACTTC. Protein: CASCPFGGPQETQYF.

The rearrangement uses TRBV7-3 and TRBJ1-2, with TRBD1 identical over 8 bases. The CDR3 is made up of 14 amino acids. J gave up 6 bases and V 4 bases, and 7 bases lay outside the gene matches. Germline V gene lookup returns CDR1 SGHTA and CDR2 FQGTGA. CDR3 region: CASSSQGGSNGYTF. The DNA for the CDR3 is TGTGCCAGCAGCTCACAGGGGGGTAGTAATGGCTACACCTTC. Combining the CDR3 with reference TRBV7-3 and TRBJ1-2 gives the whole variable domain GAGVSQTPSNKVTEKGKYVELRCDPISGHTALYWYRQSLGQGPEFLIYFQGTGAADDSGLPNDRFFAVRPEGSVSTLKIQRTERGDSAVYLCASSSQGGSNGYTFGSGTRLTVV.

This clonotype came up a few times. V is TRBV29-1 and J is TRBJ2-2; D is unclear. This CDR3 is 14 amino acids long. Germline V gives CDR1 SQVTM, CDR2 ANQGSEA. The V end was cut by 4 bases, the J end by 0 bases, with 9 bases between. The DNA for the CDR3 is TGCAGCGTTGGGTTTACCACGAACACCGGGGAGCTGTTTTTT. Its protein product is CSVGFTTNTGELFF.

This rearrangement joins TRBV7-9 to TRBJ2-5, with TRBD1 identical over 10 bases. CDR1 and CDR2 from the germline V gene are SEHNR and FQNEAQ (reference sequence). This CDR3 is 14 amino acids long. V was clipped by 2 bases and J by 5 bases; unmatched bases: 2. In DNA, the CDR3 is TGTGCCAGCAGCTTATGGGACAGGGGTGAGACCCAGTACTTC. It yields the protein CASSLWDRGETQYF.

This clonotype was counted only a few times. The chain couples TRBV7-2 to TRBJ1-6; D perhaps matches TRBD1 (5 bases). Germline V gene sequence: CDR1 SGHTA, CDR2 FQGNSA. The CDR3 contains 16 residues. Trimming cost V 3 bases and J 7 bases, with 16 bases left between them. The CDR3 DNA reads as TGTGCCAGCAGCTTCGGGGCAGGGTCAGGAAATTCACCCCTCCACTTT. This codes for CASSFGAGSGNSPLHF.

The sample holds a few counts of this clonotype. The chain couples TRBV7-2 to TRBJ2-3; D unclear. Per the germline V gene, CDR1 is SGHTA and CDR2 is FQGNSA. There are 14 residues in the CDR3. V gave up 5 bases and J gave up 3 bases, with 12 bases separating them. DNA of the CDR3: TGTGCCAGCAGCCAGCCGGCCCTAACAGATACGCAGTATTTT. The encoded protein is CASSQPALTDTQYF.